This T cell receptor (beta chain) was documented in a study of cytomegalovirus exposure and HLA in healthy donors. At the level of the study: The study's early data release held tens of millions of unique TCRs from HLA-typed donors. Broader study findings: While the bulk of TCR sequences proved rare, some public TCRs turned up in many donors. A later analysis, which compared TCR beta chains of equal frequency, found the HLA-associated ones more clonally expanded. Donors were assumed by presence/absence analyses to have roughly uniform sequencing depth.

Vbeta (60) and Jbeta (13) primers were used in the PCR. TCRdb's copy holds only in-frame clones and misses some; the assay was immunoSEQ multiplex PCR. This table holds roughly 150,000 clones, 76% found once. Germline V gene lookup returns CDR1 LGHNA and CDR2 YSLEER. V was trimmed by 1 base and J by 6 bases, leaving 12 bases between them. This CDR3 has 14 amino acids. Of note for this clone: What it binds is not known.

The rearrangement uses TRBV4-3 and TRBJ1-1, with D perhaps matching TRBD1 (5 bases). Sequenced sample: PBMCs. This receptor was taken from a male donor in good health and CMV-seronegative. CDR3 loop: CASSQAQRGAEAFF. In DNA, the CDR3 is TGCGCCAGCAGCCAAGCCCAGCGGGGGGCTGAAGCTTTCTTT.